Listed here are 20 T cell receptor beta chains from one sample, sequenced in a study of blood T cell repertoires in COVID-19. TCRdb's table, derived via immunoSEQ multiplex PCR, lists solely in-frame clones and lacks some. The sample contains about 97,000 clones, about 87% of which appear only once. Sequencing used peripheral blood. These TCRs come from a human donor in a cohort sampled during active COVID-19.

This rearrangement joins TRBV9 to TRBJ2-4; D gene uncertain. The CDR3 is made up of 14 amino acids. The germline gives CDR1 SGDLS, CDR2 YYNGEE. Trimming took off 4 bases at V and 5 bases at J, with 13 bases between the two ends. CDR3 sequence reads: CASSPSWSQNIQYF. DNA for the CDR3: TGTGCCAGCAGCCCCTCCTGGAGTCAAAACATTCAGTACTTC.

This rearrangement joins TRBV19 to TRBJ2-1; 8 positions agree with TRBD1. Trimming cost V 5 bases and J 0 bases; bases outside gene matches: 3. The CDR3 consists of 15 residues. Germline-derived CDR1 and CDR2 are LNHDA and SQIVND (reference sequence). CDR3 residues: CASSDRGSSYNEQFF. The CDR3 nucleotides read TGTGCCAGTAGTGACAGGGGAAGCTCCTACAATGAGCAGTTCTTC.

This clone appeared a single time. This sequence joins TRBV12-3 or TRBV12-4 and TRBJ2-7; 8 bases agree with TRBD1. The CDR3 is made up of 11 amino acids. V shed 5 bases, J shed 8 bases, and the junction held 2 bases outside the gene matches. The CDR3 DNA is TGTGCCAGCAGTGACAGGGGTCAGCAGTACTTC. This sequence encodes CASSDRGQQYF.

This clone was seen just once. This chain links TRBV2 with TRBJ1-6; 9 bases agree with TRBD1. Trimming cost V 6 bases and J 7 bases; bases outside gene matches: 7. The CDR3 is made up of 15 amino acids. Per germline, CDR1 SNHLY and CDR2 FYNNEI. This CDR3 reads CASRQAGTGNSPLHF. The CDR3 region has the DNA TGTGCCAGCAGACAAGCCGGGACAGGGAATTCACCCCTCCACTTT.

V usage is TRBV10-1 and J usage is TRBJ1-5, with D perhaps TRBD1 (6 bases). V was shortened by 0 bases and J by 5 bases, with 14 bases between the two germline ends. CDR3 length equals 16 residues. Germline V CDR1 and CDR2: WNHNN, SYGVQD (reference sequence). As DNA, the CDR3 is TGCGCCAGCAGTGAGTCGGGGGGGGCTGGGGATCAGCCCCAGCATTTT. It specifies CASSESGGAGDQPQHF.

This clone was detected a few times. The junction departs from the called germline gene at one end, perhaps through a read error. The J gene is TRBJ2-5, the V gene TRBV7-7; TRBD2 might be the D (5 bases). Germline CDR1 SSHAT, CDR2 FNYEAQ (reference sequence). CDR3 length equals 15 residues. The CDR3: CASSSNLGGQETQYF. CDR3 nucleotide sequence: TGTGCTAGCAGCTCGAACCTCGGCGGGCAAGAGACCCAGTACTTC.

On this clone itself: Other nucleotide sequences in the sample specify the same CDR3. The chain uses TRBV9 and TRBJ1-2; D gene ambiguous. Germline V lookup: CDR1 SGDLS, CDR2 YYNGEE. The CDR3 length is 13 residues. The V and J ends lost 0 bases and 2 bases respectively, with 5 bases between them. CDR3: CASSVDSNYGYTF. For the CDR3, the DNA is TGTGCCAGCAGCGTAGACAGCAACTATGGCTACACCTTC.

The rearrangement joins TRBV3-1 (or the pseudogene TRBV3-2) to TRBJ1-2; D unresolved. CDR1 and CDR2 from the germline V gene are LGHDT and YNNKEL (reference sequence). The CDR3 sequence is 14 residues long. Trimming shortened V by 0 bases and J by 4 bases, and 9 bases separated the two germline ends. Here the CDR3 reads CASSQDQAFYGYTF. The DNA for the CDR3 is TGTGCCAGCAGCCAAGATCAGGCGTTCTATGGCTACACCTTC.

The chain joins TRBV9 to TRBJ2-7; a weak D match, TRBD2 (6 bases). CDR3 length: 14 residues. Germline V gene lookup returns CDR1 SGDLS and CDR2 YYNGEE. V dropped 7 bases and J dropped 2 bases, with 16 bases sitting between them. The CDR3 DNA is TGTGCCAGCTCCTCCGGGACTCCTCCCTACGAGCAGTACTTC. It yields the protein CASSSGTPPYEQYF.

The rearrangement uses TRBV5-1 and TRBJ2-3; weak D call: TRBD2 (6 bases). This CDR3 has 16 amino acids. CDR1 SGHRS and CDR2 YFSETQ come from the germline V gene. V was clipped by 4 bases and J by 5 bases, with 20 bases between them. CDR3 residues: CASSTGGAGREDTQYF. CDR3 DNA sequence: TGCGCCAGCAGCACAGGCGGGGCAGGGCGGGAAGATACGCAGTATTTT.

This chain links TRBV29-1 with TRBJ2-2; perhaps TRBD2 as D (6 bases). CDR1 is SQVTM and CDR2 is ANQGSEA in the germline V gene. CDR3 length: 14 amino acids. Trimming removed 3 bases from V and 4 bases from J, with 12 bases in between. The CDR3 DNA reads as TGCAGCGTTGACGCGGCGGGAACCACCGGGGAGCTGTTTTTT. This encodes CSVDAAGTTGELFF.

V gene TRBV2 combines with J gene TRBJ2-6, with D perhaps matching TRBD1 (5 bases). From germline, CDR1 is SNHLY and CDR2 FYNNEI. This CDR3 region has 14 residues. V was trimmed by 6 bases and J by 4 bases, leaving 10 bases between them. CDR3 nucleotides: TGTGCCAGCAGAGGGGCCCGGGGGGCCAACGTCCTGACTTTC. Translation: CASRGARGANVLTF.

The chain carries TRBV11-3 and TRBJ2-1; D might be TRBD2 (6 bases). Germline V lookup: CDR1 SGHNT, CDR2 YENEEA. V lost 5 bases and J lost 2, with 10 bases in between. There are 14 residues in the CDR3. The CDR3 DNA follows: TGTGCCAGCAGCCGCGGGGTTACCTACAATGAGCAGTTCTTC. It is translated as CASSRGVTYNEQFF.

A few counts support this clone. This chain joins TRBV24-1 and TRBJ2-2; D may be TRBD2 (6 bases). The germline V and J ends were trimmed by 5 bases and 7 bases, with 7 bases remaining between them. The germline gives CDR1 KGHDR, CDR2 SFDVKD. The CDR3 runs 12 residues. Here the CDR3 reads CATSVGGGELFF. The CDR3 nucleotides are TGTGCCACCAGTGTCGGGGGCGGGGAGCTGTTTTTT.

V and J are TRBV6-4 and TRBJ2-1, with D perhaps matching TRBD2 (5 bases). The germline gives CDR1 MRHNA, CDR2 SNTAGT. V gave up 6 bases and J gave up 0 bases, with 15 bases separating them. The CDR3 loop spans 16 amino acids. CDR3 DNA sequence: TGTGCCAGCAGCCCACAAGGACTTGCCTCCTACAATGAGCAGTTCTTC. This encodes CASSPQGLASYNEQFF.

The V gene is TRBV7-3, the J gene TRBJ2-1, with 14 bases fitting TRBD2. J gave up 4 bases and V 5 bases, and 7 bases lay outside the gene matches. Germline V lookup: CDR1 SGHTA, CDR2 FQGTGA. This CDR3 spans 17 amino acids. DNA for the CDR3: TGTGCCAGCAGCGTATATGGACTAGCGGGAGGATACAATGAGCAGTTCTTC. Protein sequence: CASSVYGLAGGYNEQFF.

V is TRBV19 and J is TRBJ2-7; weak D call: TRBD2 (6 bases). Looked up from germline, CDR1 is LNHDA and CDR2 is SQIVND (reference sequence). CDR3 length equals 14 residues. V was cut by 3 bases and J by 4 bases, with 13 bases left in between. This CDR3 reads CASSMGGRLYEQYF. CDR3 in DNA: TGTGCCAGTAGTATGGGAGGTAGGTTGTACGAGCAGTACTTC.

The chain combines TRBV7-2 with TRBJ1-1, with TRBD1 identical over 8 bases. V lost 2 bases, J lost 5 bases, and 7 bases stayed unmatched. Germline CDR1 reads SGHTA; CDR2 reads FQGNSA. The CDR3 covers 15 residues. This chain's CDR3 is CASSLQGTGGTEAFF. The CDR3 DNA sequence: TGTGCCAGCAGCTTACAGGGAACAGGGGGAACTGAAGCTTTCTTT.

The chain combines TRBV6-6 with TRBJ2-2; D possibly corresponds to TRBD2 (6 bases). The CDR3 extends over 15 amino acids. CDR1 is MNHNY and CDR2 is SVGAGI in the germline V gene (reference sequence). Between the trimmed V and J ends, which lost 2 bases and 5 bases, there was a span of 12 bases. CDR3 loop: CASSYDSGGTGELFF. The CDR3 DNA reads TGTGCCAGCAGTTACGATAGCGGCGGTACCGGGGAGCTGTTTTTT.

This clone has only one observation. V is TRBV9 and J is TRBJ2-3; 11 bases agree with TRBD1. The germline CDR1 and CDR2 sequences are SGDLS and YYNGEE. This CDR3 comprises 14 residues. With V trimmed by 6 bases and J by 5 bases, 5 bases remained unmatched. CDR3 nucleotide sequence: TGTGCCAGCACCCGGGACAGGGGGAGAGATACGCAGTATTTT. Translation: CASTRDRGRDTQYF.